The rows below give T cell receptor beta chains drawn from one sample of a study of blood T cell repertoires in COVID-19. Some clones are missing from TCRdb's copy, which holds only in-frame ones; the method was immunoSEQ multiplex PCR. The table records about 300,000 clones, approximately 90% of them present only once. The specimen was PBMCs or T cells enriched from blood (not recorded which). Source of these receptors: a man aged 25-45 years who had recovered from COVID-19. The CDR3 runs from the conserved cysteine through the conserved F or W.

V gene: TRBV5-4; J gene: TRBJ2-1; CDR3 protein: CASSPGLAGAQFF
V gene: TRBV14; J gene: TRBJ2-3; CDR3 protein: CASSPDDYHTDTQYF
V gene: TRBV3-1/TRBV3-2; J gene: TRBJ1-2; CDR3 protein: CASSQEGRGGYTF
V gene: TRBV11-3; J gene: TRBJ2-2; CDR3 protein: CASSFRNTGELFF
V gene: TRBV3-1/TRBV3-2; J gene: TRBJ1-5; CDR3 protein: CASSQGQQGTYSNQPQHF
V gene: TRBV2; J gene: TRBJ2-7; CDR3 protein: CASSGEAGPTYEQYF
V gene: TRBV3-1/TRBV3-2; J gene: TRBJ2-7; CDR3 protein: CASSQETGTRPSEQYF
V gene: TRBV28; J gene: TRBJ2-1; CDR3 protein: CASRPVQGSSSYNEQFF
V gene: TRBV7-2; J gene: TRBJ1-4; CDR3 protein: CASSPGTGDFMANEKLFF
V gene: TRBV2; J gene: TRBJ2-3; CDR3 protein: CASSERVITDTQYF
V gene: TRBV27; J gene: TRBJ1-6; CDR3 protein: CASMPGALYNSPLHF
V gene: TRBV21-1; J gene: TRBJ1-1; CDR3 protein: CASTAFMRLPVGRGDTEAFF
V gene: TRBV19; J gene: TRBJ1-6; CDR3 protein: CASSTRQGFYNSPLHF
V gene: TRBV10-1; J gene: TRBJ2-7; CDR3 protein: CASSEAEPDEQYF
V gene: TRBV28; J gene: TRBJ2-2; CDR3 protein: CASTSGGSTGELFF
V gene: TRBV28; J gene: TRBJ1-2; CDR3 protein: CASTKAGLAGRYGYTF
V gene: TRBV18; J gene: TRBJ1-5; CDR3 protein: CASSPLGTGGHQPQHF
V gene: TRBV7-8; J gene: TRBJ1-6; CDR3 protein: CASSLAGGPYNSPLHF
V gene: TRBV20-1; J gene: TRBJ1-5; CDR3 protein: CSASRQGAGQPQHF
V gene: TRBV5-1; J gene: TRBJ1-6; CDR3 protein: CASSPRDSHNSPLHF
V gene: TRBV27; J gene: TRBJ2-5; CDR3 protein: CASSPAPGGRQIFQETQYF
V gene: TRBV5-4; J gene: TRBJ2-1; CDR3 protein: CASSLGGLSSYNEQFF
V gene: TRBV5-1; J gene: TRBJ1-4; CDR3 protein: CASRATTGSLVEKLFF
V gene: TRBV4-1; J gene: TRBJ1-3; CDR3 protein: CASSQVARAEGNTIYF
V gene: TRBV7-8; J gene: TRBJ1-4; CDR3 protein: CASSWTGNPTNEKLFF
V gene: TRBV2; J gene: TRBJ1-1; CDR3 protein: CASSGRQGADTEAFF
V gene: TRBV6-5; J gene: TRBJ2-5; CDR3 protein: CASSLTSGGQETQYF
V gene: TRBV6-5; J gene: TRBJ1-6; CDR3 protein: CASRRDRDNSPLHF
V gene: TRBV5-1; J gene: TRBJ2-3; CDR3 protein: CASSPRTSGSPDTQYF
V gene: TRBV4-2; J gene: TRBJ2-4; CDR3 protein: CASSQDLVPTSGRVTFF
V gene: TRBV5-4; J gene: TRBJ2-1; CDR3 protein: CASSLTLLAGGPRYNEQFF
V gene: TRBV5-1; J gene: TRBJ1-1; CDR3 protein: CASSLYGFGTEAFF
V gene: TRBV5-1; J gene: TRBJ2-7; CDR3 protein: CASSLDSVSGVEQYF
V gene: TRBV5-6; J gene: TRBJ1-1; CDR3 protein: CASSLRVGTEAFF
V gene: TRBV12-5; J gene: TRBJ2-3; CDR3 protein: CASGLASGTGGGRDTQYF
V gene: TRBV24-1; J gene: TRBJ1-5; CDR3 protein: CATSDVGGGNQPQHF
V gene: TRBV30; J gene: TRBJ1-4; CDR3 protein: CAWRGTQGVKLFF
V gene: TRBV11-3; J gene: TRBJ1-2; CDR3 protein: CASSSGQGGFYGYTF
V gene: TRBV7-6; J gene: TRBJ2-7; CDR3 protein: CASSLGTLNEQYF
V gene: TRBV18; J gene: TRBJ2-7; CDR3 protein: CASSTSGTGAFEQYF
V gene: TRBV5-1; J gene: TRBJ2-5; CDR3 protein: CASSLDSTTETQYF
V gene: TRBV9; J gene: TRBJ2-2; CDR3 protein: CASSGLAGGPTGELFF